Here is one T cell receptor beta chain with its context. Original processing methods: Reference gene primer amplification yielded estimated nucleated cell counts. Here immunoSEQ multiplex PCR was the method, and the copy in TCRdb shows in-frame clones only, minus some. The V and J calls and clone size were taken over from that table, and D and trimming were inferred from the DNA. The data show 110,000 or so clones, roughly 87% seen once. The germline V gene has CDR1 LGHNT and CDR2 FRNRAP. V gave up 8 bases and J gave up 2 bases, with 14 bases separating them. The CDR3 has 14 amino acids. These data are taken from a study of blood T cell repertoires in COVID-19. In the study overall: PBMCs, B-cell-depleted T cells, or T cells were the source of the cDNA or gDNA that made up the material.

The source material was peripheral blood. V and J are TRBV12-5 and TRBJ2-3; a possible D gene is TRBD2 (5 bases). The sequence was obtained from a human donor in a cohort sampled during active COVID-19. CDR3 coding DNA: TGTGCTAGTATATCGGGATTATTCACAGATACGCAGTATTTT. Amino acids: CASISGLFTDTQYF.